One T cell receptor (beta chain) is described in this entry. The antigen remains unidentified. The data derive from a study of T cells expressing NK-cell markers. Findings of the study overall: HCMV specificity was not established for the expanded NKG2C+ T cell clones.

TCRdb reprocessed the 5' RACE reads and stores each CDR3 protein as one record, lacking DNA. This repertoire comprises hundreds of thousands of distinct CDR3 sequences; its ten largest clones make up about 7.1%. The CDR3 sequence is 13 residues long. Germline-derived CDR1 and CDR2 are SGHNT and YYREEE (reference sequence). The receptor was derived from a woman aged 18 to 75 in good health. The sequenced sample consisted of blood T cells: a sorted CD56 or NKG2C T cell subset, CD4+ or CD8+ T cells, or bulk PBMC T cells (not recorded which). The chain recombines TRBV5-4 with TRBJ2-7. CDR3 region: CASSLGRAYEQYF.